These T cell receptor beta chains were read from a single sample in a study of cytomegalovirus exposure and HLA in healthy donors. Sequencing used immunoSEQ multiplex PCR; TCRdb keeps in-frame clones, though not all of them. Seen here are some 140,000 clones, 84% observed once, and the top ten hold over 1.3%. Sequences were obtained from PBMCs. Receptor source: a woman aged 25 to 39 in good health and CMV-seronegative. The CDR3 runs from the conserved cysteine through the conserved F or W. The D gene is left open where the match is weak. Clone size, where shown, is once, few, many, or a class for clones that have expanded.

d_gene	v_gene	abundance	j_gene	CDR3aa
TRBD1	TRBV5-8	NA	TRBJ1-2	CASSGQGRSLDGYTF
NA	TRBV6-1	NA	TRBJ2-1	CASGAKPNEQFF
NA	TRBV27	NA	TRBJ2-7	CASSLFAGNAYEQYF
TRBD1	TRBV27	NA	TRBJ2-1	CASSGQVAYNEQFF
TRBD1	TRBV6-4	NA	TRBJ1-5	CASSDSGRGRFQPQHF
NA	TRBV2	few	TRBJ1-1	CASSGNRAIPEAFF
TRBD1	TRBV4-1	NA	TRBJ1-2	CASSQDPGGNGGYTF
TRBD2	TRBV4-2	NA	TRBJ2-3	CASSQGASGGARDTQYF
TRBD1	TRBV5-4	NA	TRBJ1-2	CASRSPRTGPGYTF
NA	TRBV2	NA	TRBJ1-1	CASSTLPGNTEAFF
NA	TRBV2	NA	TRBJ1-5	CASSARYGVSNQPQHF
TRBD2	TRBV27	NA	TRBJ2-7	CASSLGLAGPPYEQYF
TRBD1	TRBV5-4	NA	TRBJ2-5	CASSFDYRGHVKTQYF
NA	TRBV18	NA	TRBJ1-6	CASSPAGDSPLHF
TRBD2	TRBV4-2	few	TRBJ2-3	CASSPADSGPLSSTDTQYF
NA	TRBV30	NA	TRBJ2-5	CAWRGGETQYF
TRBD1	TRBV7-3	NA	TRBJ2-1	CASAGQGNSNEQFF
NA	TRBV4-2	NA	TRBJ2-2	CASSQNLQGGATGELFF
NA	TRBV7-9	NA	TRBJ1-2	CASSVGPQGNYGYTF
TRBD2	TRBV5-6	NA	TRBJ2-5	CASSLALAGGQETQYF
NA	TRBV2	NA	TRBJ1-1	CASTTDRTYTEAFF
TRBD1	TRBV18	NA	TRBJ2-3	CASSRDSYTDTQYF
TRBD2	TRBV18	NA	TRBJ2-7	CASSPQRGRYEQYF
TRBD2	TRBV4-2	NA	TRBJ2-3	CASSLISGGLTDTQYF
TRBD1	TRBV12-5	NA	TRBJ1-1	CASGPGGRTEAFF
TRBD1	TRBV4-2	once	TRBJ2-2	CASSQDRQGANTGELFF
TRBD1	TRBV5-1	once	TRBJ2-5	CASSQGQPQETQYF
NA	TRBV9	NA	TRBJ1-2	CASSVDTGHYGYTF
NA	TRBV11-2	NA	TRBJ2-7	CASSQTGYEQYF
TRBD1	TRBV9	NA	TRBJ1-1	CASSPLGQVNTEAFF
NA	TRBV9	NA	TRBJ2-5	CASSAGTSGAQETQYF
NA	TRBV5-4	few	TRBJ2-5	CASSLALPGETQYF
TRBD1	TRBV5-5	NA	TRBJ2-7	CASSLSAGGPYEQYF
TRBD2	TRBV5-1	NA	TRBJ2-1	CASSIGTSGENEQFF
TRBD1	TRBV6-1	NA	TRBJ1-1	CASGTGTNTEAFF
NA	TRBV5-5	NA	TRBJ1-2	CASSLVSGPYGYTF
TRBD1	TRBV7-8	NA	TRBJ1-1	CASSLLWAGGPYSNTEAFF
NA	TRBV5-4	once	TRBJ1-4	CASSRGQTGGEKLFF
TRBD1	TRBV27	NA	TRBJ1-3	CASSFGTGGPIYF
TRBD1	TRBV29-1	once	TRBJ2-6	CSVEVSGTGASGANVLTF
NA	TRBV5-1	NA	TRBJ1-2	CASSLIEGDGYTF
NA	TRBV5-4	NA	TRBJ1-6	CASSLRLRGGSYNSPLHF
NA	TRBV11-2	NA	TRBJ1-6	CASSLRGVINSPLHF
TRBD1	TRBV4-3	NA	TRBJ1-6	CASSQDRVGSPLHF
NA	TRBV4-2	NA	TRBJ2-2	CASSQDGRANTGELFF
NA	TRBV25-1	once	TRBJ2-3	CASSDGSGRRTDTQYF
TRBD1	TRBV5-1	NA	TRBJ2-1	CASSLALGQGARNEQFF
TRBD1	TRBV11-3	NA	TRBJ2-5	CASSLGQGEGETQYF
NA	TRBV5-1	NA	TRBJ1-2	CASSFAGGDYGYTF
TRBD1	TRBV4-1	NA	TRBJ1-5	CASSQRTGLRSNQPQHF
TRBD1	TRBV2	many	TRBJ1-2	CASSNEPGQSGYTF
NA	TRBV2	NA	TRBJ1-5	CASSEGENQPQHF
NA	TRBV9	NA	TRBJ2-7	CASSPPSNEQYF
TRBD2	TRBV15	few	TRBJ2-3	CATSTSGGATDTQYF
TRBD1	TRBV10-3	NA	TRBJ2-2	CAISGSGQGGTGELFF
TRBD1	TRBV4-2	NA	TRBJ2-5	CASSPAMGDREETQYF
TRBD2	TRBV30	NA	TRBJ2-3	CAWRASGGADTQYF
TRBD1	TRBV7-6	NA	TRBJ1-6	CASSLEVGTGLLYSPLHF
NA	TRBV6-5	NA	TRBJ1-1	CASSLSGETEAFF